Included here is one TCR beta chain sequence, with context. The target antigen is unknown. CDR3 size: 15 residues. CDR1 MGHRA and CDR2 YSYEKL come from the germline V gene. V was pared by 4 bases and J by 1 base, with 13 bases between. This specimen comes from a study of T cell repertoires in cytomegalovirus infection. Overall study: CMV epitopes used comprised recently identified HLA-C-restricted ones and well-studied HLA-B-restricted ones. Indications of both CMV infection and matching HLA type were provided by public TCR beta signatures.

TCRdb passed the reads through MiXCR, listing each CDR3 protein once. The sample shows approximately 910,000 distinct CDR3 sequences, more than 25% of them seen only once. Study-wide results and caveats: Cumulated frequencies of public TCR beta families served to identify carriers of CMV plus the relevant HLA. There were HLA-C-restricted CMV-specific TCR beta clonotypes dominating the ex vivo response.

The chain uses TRBV4-1 and TRBJ1-2; D is perhaps TRBD1 (6 bases). The origin of this receptor is a human donor in good health (CMV status not recorded). Some clones in this sample may be carry-over from other donors' samples. Sequencing used cultured CD8+ T cells from PBMCs, obtained from culture after CMV antigen stimulation. CDR3: CASSRGQQNNYGYTF. The CDR3 DNA reads TGCGCCAGCAGCCGAGGACAGCAAAATAACTATGGCTACACCTTC.